The 3 T cell receptor beta chains presented below share a single source sample, sequenced in a study of T cell responses to AZD1222 COVID-19 vaccine. Clones were read by immunoSEQ multiplex PCR, and TCRdb kept only the in-frame ones, dropping some. The data hold about 170,000 clones, with roughly 92% observed a single time. Material: peripheral blood, obtained on day 0 of AZD1222 vaccination. All receptors derive from an adult in good health.

The J gene is TRBJ1-2, the V gene TRBV5-1; D possibly corresponds to TRBD1 (6 bases). The germline V gene encodes CDR1 SGHRS and CDR2 YFSETQ. This CDR3 spans 15 amino acids. Trimming took off 0 bases at V and 4 bases at J, with 13 bases between the two ends. The CDR3: CASSLGTETFYGYTF. Written as DNA, the CDR3 is TGCGCCAGCAGCTTGGGGACAGAAACATTCTATGGCTACACCTTC.

The chain recombines TRBV5-1 with TRBJ2-7; D is perhaps TRBD1 (6 bases). Trimming left V 0 bases short and J 7 bases short, with 17 bases between. CDR3 length: 15 residues. The germline gives CDR1 SGHRS, CDR2 YFSETQ. CDR3 region: CASSLGGLDSLEQYF. CDR3 DNA: TGCGCCAGCAGCTTGGGAGGGCTGGACAGCCTGGAGCAGTACTTC.

The CDR3 protein is CASSSTLLAGPTDTQYF. The DNA of the CDR3 is TGTGCCAGCAGCTCCACCCTACTAGCGGGGCCCACAGATACGCAGTATTTT. The chain is built from TRBV5-4 and TRBJ2-3, with 10 bases that match TRBD2. The CDR3 length is 17 residues. CDR1 and CDR2 (germline): SGHNT, YYREEE (reference sequence). V dropped 3 bases and J dropped 2; count of bases not matched to a gene: 9.